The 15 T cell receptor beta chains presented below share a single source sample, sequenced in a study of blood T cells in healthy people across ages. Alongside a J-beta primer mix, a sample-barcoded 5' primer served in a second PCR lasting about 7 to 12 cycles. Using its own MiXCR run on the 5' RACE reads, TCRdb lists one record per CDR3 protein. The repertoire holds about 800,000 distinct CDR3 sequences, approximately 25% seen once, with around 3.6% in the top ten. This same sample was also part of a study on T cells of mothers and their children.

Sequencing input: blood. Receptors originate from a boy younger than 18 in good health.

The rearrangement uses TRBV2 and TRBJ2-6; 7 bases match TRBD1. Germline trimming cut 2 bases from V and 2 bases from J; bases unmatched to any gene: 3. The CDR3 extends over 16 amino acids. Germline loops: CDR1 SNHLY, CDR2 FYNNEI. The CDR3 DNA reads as TGTGCCAGCAGTGAAACAGGGGTCGCTGGGGCCAACGTCCTGACTTTC. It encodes CASSETGVAGANVLTF.

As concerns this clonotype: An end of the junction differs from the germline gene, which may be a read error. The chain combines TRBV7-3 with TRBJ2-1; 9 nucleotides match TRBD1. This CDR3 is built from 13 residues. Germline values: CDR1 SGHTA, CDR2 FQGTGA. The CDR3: CASSRDRDNERFF. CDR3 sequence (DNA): TGTGCCAGCAGCCGGGACAGGGACAATGAGCGGTTCTTC.

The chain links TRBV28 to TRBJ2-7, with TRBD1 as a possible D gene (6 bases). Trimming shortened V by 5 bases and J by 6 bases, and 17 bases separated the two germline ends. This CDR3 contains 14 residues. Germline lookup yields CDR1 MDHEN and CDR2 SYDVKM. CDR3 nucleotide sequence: TGTGCCAGCAGTAGGTACAGGGAGCGGCCCGAGCAGTACTTC. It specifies CASSRYRERPEQYF.

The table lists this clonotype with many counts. CDR3 sequence (DNA): TGCGCCAGCAGCTTGGAACAAGAGACCCAGTACTTC. Its translation is CASSLEQETQYF. The chain employs TRBV5-1 and TRBJ2-5; no clear D. Between the trimmed V and J ends, which lost 0 bases and 2 bases, there was a span of 2 bases. Germline assignment: CDR1 SGHRS and CDR2 YFSETQ. The CDR3 loop spans 12 amino acids.

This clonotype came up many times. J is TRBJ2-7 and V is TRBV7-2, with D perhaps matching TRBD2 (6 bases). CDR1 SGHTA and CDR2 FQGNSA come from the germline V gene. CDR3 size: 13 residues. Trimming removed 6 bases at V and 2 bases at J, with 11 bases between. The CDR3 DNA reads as TGTGCCAGCAGTTTATCGGGGGCCTACGAGCAGTACTTC. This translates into CASSLSGAYEQYF.

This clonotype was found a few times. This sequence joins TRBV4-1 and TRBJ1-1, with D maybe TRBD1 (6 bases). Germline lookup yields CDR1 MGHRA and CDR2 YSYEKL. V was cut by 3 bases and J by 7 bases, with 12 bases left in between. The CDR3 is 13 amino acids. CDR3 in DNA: TGCGCCAGCAGCCACCCAGGGGATCTTGAAGCTTTCTTT. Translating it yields CASSHPGDLEAFF.

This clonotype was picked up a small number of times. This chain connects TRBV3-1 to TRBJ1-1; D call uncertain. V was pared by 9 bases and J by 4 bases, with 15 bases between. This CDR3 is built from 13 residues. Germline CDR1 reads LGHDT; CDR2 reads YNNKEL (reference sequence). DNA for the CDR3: TGTGCCAGTTCAATCAAGCGGAGCACTGAAGCTTTCTTT. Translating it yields CASSIKRSTEAFF.

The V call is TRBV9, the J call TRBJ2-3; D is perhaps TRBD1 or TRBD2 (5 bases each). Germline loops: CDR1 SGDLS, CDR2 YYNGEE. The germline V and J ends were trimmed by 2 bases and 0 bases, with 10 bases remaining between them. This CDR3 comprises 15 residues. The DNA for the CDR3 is TGTGCCAGCAGCGTCTCCGGGGCTAGCACAGATACGCAGTATTTT. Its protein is CASSVSGASTDTQYF.

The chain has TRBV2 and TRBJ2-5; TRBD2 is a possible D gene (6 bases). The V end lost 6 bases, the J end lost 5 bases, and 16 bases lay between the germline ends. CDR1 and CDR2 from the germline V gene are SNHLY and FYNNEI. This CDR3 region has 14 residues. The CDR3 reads CASRAPRAGETQYF. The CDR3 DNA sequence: TGTGCCAGCAGGGCCCCTAGGGCGGGGGAGACCCAGTACTTC. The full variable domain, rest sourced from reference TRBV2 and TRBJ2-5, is EPEVTQTPSHQVTQMGQEVILRCVPISNHLYFYWYRQILGQKVEFLVSFYNNEISEKSEIFDDQFSVERPDGSNFTLKIRSTKLEDSAMYFCASRAPRAGETQYFGPGTRLLVL.

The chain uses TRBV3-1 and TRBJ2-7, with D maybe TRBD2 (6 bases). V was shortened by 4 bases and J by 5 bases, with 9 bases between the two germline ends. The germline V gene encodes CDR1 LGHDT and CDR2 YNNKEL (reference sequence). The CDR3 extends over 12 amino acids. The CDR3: CASSPDYNEQYF. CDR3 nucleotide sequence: TGTGCCAGCAGCCCGGACTATAACGAGCAGTACTTC.

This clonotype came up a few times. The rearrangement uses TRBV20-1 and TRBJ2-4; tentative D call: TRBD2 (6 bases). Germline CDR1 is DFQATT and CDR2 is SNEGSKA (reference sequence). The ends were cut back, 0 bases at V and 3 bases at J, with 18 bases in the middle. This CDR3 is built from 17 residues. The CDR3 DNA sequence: TGCAGTGCTAGAGATCGGGGCGTGGGAGGTGGCAAAAACATTCAGTACTTC. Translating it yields CSARDRGVGGGKNIQYF.

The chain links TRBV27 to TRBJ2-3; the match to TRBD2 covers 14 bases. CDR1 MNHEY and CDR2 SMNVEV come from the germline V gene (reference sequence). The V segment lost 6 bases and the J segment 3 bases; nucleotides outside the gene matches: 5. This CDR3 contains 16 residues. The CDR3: CASRTSGGAWTDTQYF. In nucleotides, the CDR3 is TGTGCCAGCAGGACTAGCGGGGGGGCGTGGACAGATACGCAGTATTTT.

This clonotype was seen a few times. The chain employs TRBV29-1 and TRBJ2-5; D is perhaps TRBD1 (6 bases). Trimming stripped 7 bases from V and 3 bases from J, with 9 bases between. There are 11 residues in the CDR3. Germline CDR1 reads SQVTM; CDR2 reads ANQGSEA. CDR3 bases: TGCAGCGAGAGGACAGAAGAGACCCAGTACTTC. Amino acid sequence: CSERTEETQYF.

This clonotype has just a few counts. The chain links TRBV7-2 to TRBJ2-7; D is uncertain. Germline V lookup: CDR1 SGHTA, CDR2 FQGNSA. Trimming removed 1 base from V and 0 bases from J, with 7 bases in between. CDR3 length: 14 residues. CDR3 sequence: CASSLGPSSYEQYV. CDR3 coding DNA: TGTGCCAGCAGCTTAGGTCCGAGCTCCTACGAGCAGTACGTC.

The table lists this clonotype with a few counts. CDR3 nucleotide sequence: TGCGCCAGCAGCTTCGAACCGGGCCAAGAGACCCAGTACTTC. Protein: CASSFEPGQETQYF. The rearrangement joins TRBV5-1 to TRBJ2-5, with D unclear. CDR3 size: 14 residues. Germline CDR1 reads SGHRS; CDR2 reads YFSETQ. Trimming took 2 bases from V and 1 from J, leaving 9 bases between them.